The 14 T cell receptor beta chains below come from one sample, sequenced in a study of cytomegalovirus exposure and HLA in healthy donors. PCR amplification relied on 60 Vbeta primers (plus 13 Jbeta primers). Profiling relied on immunoSEQ multiplex PCR, and the TCRdb table lists in-frame clones only, not all of them. The sample has 150,000 to 200,000 clones, around 68% seen once. Sequencing used PBMCs. These receptors were obtained from a woman in her thirties or forties in good health and CMV-seropositive.

The chain combines TRBV7-2 with TRBJ2-7, with TRBD2 identical over 12 bases. The CDR3 consists of 15 residues. J gave up 2 bases and V 5 bases, and 4 bases lay outside the gene matches. Germline CDR1 reads SGHTA; CDR2 reads FQGNSA. The CDR3 loop reads CASSPTSGGTYEQYF. In DNA form, the CDR3 reads TGTGCCAGCAGCCCGACTAGCGGGGGAACCTACGAGCAGTACTTC.

This rearrangement joins TRBV28 to TRBJ2-6, with D uncertain. The germline V gene has CDR1 MDHEN and CDR2 SYDVKM. The CDR3 consists of 13 residues. Trimming stripped 9 bases from V and 1 base from J, with 7 bases between. CDR3 nucleotide sequence: TGTGCCAGTAGAAGTTCTGGGGCCAACGTCCTGACTTTC. It specifies CASRSSGANVLTF.

V is TRBV14 and J is TRBJ2-3; D possibly corresponds to TRBD2 (7 bases). The CDR3 spans 13 residues. V lost 4 bases and J lost 9, with 14 bases in between. Per germline, CDR1 SGHDN and CDR2 FVKESK. In DNA form, the CDR3 reads TGTGCCAGCAGCCTAGGGGCGGGGGCAACGCAGTATTTT. Translated, it gives CASSLGAGATQYF.

Concerning this clone: Other DNA sequences from this sample encode an identical CDR3 as well. CDR3 protein: CASSTQGDQPQHF. In DNA form, the CDR3 reads TGTGCCAGTAGTACCCAAGGGGATCAGCCCCAGCATTTT. This chain joins TRBV19 and TRBJ1-5, with a tentative D call TRBD1 (5 bases). The V end was cut by 4 bases, the J end by 5 bases, with 9 bases between. Germline values: CDR1 LNHDA, CDR2 SQIVND (reference sequence). The CDR3 runs 13 residues.

This chain joins TRBV9 and TRBJ1-4, with D possibly TRBD1 on 6 matching bases. This CDR3 is 16 amino acids long. V was pared by 4 bases and J by 3 bases, with 16 bases between. Germline V gene data show CDR1 as SGDLS and CDR2 as YYNGEE. CDR3 nucleotide sequence: TGTGCCAGCAGCCTCGGGACACTCCAGGCTAATGAAAAACTGTTTTTT. Translating gives CASSLGTLQANEKLFF.

This clone was observed a few times. The chain combines TRBV19 with TRBJ1-1, with unresolved D. The length of the CDR3 is 14 residues. V shed 3 bases and J shed 10 bases, with 18 bases lying between them. From germline, CDR1 is LNHDA and CDR2 SQIVND (reference sequence). CDR3 DNA: TGTGCCAGTAGTATGGAGAGGGTATGGGATCGAGCTTTCTTT. As protein: CASSMERVWDRAFF.

This chain links TRBV10-3 with TRBJ2-7, with 10 bases identical to TRBD1. The CDR3 is 14 residues long. Germline V gene lookup returns CDR1 ENHRY and CDR2 SYGVKD. V lost 5 bases to trimming and J lost 6 bases; unmatched junction nucleotides: 7. CDR3 in DNA: TGTGCCATCAGTCCGGGACAGGGGAATCCCGAGCAGTACTTC. The encoded protein is CAISPGQGNPEQYF.

This clone was seen once. V usage is TRBV28 and J usage is TRBJ1-1; TRBD1 agrees at 12 bases. The junction had 13 bases not matched to a gene; V was cut back by 4 bases and J by 4 bases. The CDR3 covers 18 residues. Germline-derived CDR1 and CDR2 are MDHEN and SYDVKM. The CDR3 reads CASSSPPGQGAFGTEAFF. For the CDR3, the DNA is TGTGCCAGCAGTTCACCTCCGGGACAGGGGGCTTTTGGCACTGAAGCTTTCTTT.

This clone was seen a handful of times. The V gene is TRBV4-2, the J gene TRBJ1-5, with D perhaps TRBD1 (6 bases). This CDR3 comprises 15 residues. The germline V gene encodes CDR1 LGHNA and CDR2 YNFKEQ. Trimming pared 3 bases from V and 1 base from J, leaving 10 bases between. The CDR3 sequence is CASSQDGQSNQPQHF. The CDR3, as DNA: TGTGCCAGCAGCCAGGACGGACAGAGCAATCAGCCCCAGCATTTT.

This sequence joins TRBV19 and TRBJ1-2; 10 bases map to TRBD1. The V gene end was trimmed by 7 bases and the J gene end by 2 bases; junction bases not matched to a gene: 4. The CDR3 is made up of 14 amino acids. The V gene's germline CDR1 is LNHDA and CDR2 SQIVND (reference sequence). CDR3 in amino acids: CASTLTGGNYGYTF. DNA of the CDR3: TGTGCCAGTACCCTGACAGGGGGCAACTATGGCTACACCTTC.

V usage is TRBV5-1 and J usage is TRBJ1-6; D gene uncertain. Germline CDR1 reads SGHRS; CDR2 reads YFSETQ. CDR3 length: 14 residues. Trimming removed 0 bases at V and 9 bases at J, with 10 bases between. The CDR3 nucleotides read TGCGCCAGCAGCTTGGGCCACCGGGGTTCACCCCTCCACTTT. Translated: CASSLGHRGSPLHF.

This clone was found a few times. The chain is built from TRBV6-1 and TRBJ2-7; 9 bases line up with TRBD1. J gave up 0 bases and V 7 bases, and 7 bases lay outside the gene matches. The CDR3 is 15 amino acids. Germline V gene data show CDR1 as MNHNS and CDR2 as SASEGT. As DNA, the CDR3 is TGTGCCAGCATTCCCGGGACAGGGAGCTCCTACGAGCAGTACTTC. This encodes CASIPGTGSSYEQYF.

The chain has TRBV5-1 and TRBJ1-5, with D tentatively TRBD1 (6 bases). V was clipped by 1 base and J by 0 bases, with 8 bases between them. Germline loops: CDR1 SGHRS, CDR2 YFSETQ. This CDR3 is built from 15 residues. The CDR3 region has the DNA TGCGCCAGCAGCTTGACAGGGAATAGCAATCAGCCCCAGCATTTT. Its translation: CASSLTGNSNQPQHF. Full variable domain (missing parts from reference TRBV5-1 and TRBJ1-5): KAGVTQTPRYLIKTRGQQVTLSCSPISGHRSVSWYQQTPGQGLQFLFEYFSETQRNKGNFPGRFSGRQFSNSRSEMNVSTLELGDSALYLCASSLTGNSNQPQHFGDGTRLSIL.

This sequence joins TRBV7-3 and TRBJ2-3; 7 bases agree with TRBD2. The CDR3 spans 14 residues. Trimming cost V 5 bases and J 2 bases; bases outside gene matches: 4. Germline CDR1 and CDR2: SGHTA and FQGTGA. This CDR3 reads CASSIAGDTDTQYF. CDR3 coding DNA: TGTGCCAGCAGCATAGCGGGTGACACAGATACGCAGTATTTT.